A single sample gave rise to the 9 T cell receptor beta chains below, sequenced in a study of PD-1 blockade in classical Hodgkin lymphoma. Noted time point: cycle 4 day 1 (C4D1), after six to seven weeks of nivolumab. Autologous stem cell transplantation was followed by relapse in every patient, and brentuximab vedotin exposure varied. Method: immunoSEQ multiplex PCR; TCRdb's copy keeps in-frame clones and lacks some. Counted here are about 38,000 clones, about 80% occurring once; the ten biggest clones make up more than 8%. Source: peripheral blood mononuclear cells (PBMCs), taken before the fourth cycle of nivolumab. The origin of the receptors is a human donor with classical Hodgkin lymphoma.

J is TRBJ2-5 and V is TRBV4-3; 12 bases fit TRBD1. Looked up from germline, CDR1 is LGHNA and CDR2 is YSLEER. Trimming took 3 bases from V and 5 from J; bases not matched to a gene: 4. CDR3 size: 15 residues. The CDR3 region has the DNA TGCGCCAGCAGCCAGGGACAGGGGGCCGGGGAGACCCAGTACTTC. Amino acids: CASSQGQGAGETQYF.

This clone was found a few times. The chain has TRBV29-1 and TRBJ1-1; D call uncertain. With 8 bases removed from V and 5 bases from J, the gap between germline ends came to 24 bases. This CDR3 is 15 amino acids long. Per germline, CDR1 SQVTM and CDR2 ANQGSEA. CDR3 in amino acids: CSSKGIDTGETEAFF. CDR3 in DNA: TGCAGCTCTAAGGGAATAGACACCGGTGAAACTGAAGCTTTCTTT.

This chain joins TRBV5-1 and TRBJ1-2; 12 positions match TRBD1. From germline, CDR1 is SGHRS and CDR2 YFSETQ. Trimming removed 2 bases from V and 0 bases from J; junction bases left unmatched: 5. CDR3 length: 17 amino acids. The DNA of the CDR3 is TGCGCCAGCAGCTTCTGGGACAGGGGGCAGTCTAACTATGGCTACACCTTC. Translation: CASSFWDRGQSNYGYTF.

The chain combines TRBV19 with TRBJ1-6, with 12 bases that match TRBD1. V dropped 7 bases and J dropped 10; count of bases not matched to a gene: 11. The germline V gene encodes CDR1 LNHDA and CDR2 SQIVND (reference sequence). CDR3 length equals 16 residues. The CDR3 here is CASTPQSGQGASPLHF. Here the CDR3 DNA reads TGTGCCAGTACCCCGCAGTCGGGACAGGGGGCGTCACCCCTCCACTTT.

The chain combines TRBV19 with TRBJ2-1, with TRBD2 matching 12 bases. The V gene end was trimmed by 2 bases and the J gene end by 4 bases; junction bases not matched to a gene: 3. CDR3 length equals 16 residues. In germline, CDR1 is LNHDA, CDR2 SQIVND (reference sequence). The CDR3 region is CASSIMLAGGYNEQFF. The CDR3 DNA is TGTGCCAGTAGTATAATGCTAGCGGGGGGGTACAATGAGCAGTTCTTC.

J is TRBJ1-2 and V is TRBV5-1, with D unclear. The V gene lost 0 bases and the J gene lost 5 bases, with 14 bases spanning the gap. CDR1 SGHRS and CDR2 YFSETQ come from the germline V gene. The CDR3 consists of 15 residues. CDR3 nucleotide sequence: TGCGCCAGCAGCTTGGTCCCCGAGGGTCGGTATGGCTACACCTTC. As protein: CASSLVPEGRYGYTF.

In DNA, the CDR3 is TGCGCCAGCAGCCAAATGGAAGTCGCCGCTGGAAACACCATATATTTT. Encoded protein: CASSQMEVAAGNTIYF. The chain combines TRBV4-3 with TRBJ1-3; D is uncertain. The CDR3 is 16 residues long. Germline CDR1 reads LGHNA; CDR2 reads YSLEER. V gave up 2 bases and J gave up 2 bases, with 13 bases separating them.

This clone was counted only a few times. For the CDR3, the DNA is TGCGCCAGCAGCTTGGCCGGACAGGGCCCCTACGAGCAGTACTTC. As protein: CASSLAGQGPYEQYF. J is TRBJ2-7 and V is TRBV5-1, with 8 positions matching TRBD1. Germline V gives CDR1 SGHRS, CDR2 YFSETQ. J gave up 2 bases and V 0 bases, and 4 bases lay outside the gene matches. The CDR3 consists of 15 residues.

This chain joins TRBV7-3 and TRBJ1-1, with 7 bases that match TRBD1. V lost 5 bases to trimming and J lost 10 bases; unmatched junction nucleotides: 7. The germline V gene has CDR1 SGHTA and CDR2 FQGTGA. The CDR3 extends over 12 amino acids. CDR3 DNA sequence: TGTGCCAGCAGCCCCCCAGGGGGGCGAGCTTTCTTT. It codes for CASSPPGGRAFF.